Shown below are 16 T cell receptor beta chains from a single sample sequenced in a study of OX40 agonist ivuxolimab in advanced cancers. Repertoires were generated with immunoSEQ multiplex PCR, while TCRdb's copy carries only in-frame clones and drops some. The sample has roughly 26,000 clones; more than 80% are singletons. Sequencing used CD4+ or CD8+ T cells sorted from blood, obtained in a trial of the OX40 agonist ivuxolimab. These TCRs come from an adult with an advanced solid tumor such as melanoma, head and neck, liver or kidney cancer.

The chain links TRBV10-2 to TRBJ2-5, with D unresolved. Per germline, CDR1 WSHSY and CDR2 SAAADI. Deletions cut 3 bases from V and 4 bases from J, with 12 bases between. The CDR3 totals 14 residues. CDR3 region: CASSDGPFRETQYF. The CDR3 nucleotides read TGCGCCAGCAGTGATGGTCCCTTTAGAGAGACCCAGTACTTC.

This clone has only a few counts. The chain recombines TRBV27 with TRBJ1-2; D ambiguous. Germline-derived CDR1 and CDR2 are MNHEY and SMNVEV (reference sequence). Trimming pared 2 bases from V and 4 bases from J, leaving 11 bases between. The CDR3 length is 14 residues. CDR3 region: CASSLSTNGYGYTF. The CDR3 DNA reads TGTGCCAGCAGTTTAAGTACTAATGGCTATGGCTACACCTTC.

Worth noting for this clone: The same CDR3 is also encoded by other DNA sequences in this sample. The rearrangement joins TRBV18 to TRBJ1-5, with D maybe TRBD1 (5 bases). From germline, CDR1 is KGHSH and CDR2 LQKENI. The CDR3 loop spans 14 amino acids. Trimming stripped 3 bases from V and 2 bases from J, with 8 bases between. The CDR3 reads CASSPGGRNQPQHF. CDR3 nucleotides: TGTGCCAGCTCACCTGGGGGTCGCAATCAGCCCCAGCATTTT.

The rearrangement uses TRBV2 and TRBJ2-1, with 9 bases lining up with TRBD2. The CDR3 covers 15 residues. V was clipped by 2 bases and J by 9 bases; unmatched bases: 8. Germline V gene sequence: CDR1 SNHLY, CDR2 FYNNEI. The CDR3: CASSETGLAGGEQFF. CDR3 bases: TGTGCCAGCAGTGAAACGGGACTAGCAGGGGGTGAGCAGTTCTTC.

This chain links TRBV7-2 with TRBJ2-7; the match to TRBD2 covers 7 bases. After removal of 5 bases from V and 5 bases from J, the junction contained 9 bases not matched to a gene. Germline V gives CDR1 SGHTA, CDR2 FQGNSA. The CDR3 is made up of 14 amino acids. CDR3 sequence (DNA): TGTGCCAGCAGCCCTCGACTAGCCGCTAACGAGCAGTACTTC. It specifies CASSPRLAANEQYF.

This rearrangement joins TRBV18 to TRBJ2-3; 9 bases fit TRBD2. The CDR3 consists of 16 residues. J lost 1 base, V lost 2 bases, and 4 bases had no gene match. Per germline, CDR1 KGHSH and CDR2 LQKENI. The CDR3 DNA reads TGTGCCAGCTCACCATCATTAGCGGGGGGCACAGATACGCAGTATTTT. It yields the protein CASSPSLAGGTDTQYF.

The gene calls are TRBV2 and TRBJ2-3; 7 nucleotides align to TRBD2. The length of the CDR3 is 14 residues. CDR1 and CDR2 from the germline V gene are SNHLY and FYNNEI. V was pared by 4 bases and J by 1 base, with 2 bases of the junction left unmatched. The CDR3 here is CASSALAGTDTQYF. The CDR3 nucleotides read TGTGCCAGCAGTGCCCTAGCGGGCACAGATACGCAGTATTTT.

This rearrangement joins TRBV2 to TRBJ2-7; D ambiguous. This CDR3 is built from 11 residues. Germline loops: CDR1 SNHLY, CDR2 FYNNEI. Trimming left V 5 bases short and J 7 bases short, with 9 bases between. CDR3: CASSSFGEQYF. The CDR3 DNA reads TGTGCCAGCAGTTCCTTTGGGGAGCAGTACTTC.

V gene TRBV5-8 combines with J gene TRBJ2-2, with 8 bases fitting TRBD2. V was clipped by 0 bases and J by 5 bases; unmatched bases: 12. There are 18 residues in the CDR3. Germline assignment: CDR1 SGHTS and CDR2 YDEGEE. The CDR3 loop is CASSLAGWSGGSTGELFF. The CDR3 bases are TGTGCCAGCAGCTTGGCCGGGTGGAGCGGGGGATCGACCGGGGAGCTGTTTTTT. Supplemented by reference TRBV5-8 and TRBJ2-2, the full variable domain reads EAGVTQSPTHLIKTRGQQATLRCSPISGHTSVYWYQQALGLGLQFLLWYDEGEERNRGNFPPRFSGRQFPNYSSELNVNALELEDSALYLCASSLAGWSGGSTGELFFGEGSRLTVL.

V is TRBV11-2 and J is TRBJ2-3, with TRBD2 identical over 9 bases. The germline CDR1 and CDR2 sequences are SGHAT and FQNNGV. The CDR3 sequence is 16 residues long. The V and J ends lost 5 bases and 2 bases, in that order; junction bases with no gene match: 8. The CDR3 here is CASSTVTSGFTDTQYF. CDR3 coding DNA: TGTGCCAGCAGCACCGTGACTAGCGGTTTCACAGATACGCAGTATTTT.

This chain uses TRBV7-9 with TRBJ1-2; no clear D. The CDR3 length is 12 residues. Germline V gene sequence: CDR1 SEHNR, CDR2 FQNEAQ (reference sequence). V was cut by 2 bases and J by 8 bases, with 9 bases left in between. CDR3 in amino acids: CASSLTGGGYTF. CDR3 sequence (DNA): TGTGCCAGCAGCTTAACGGGAGGAGGCTACACCTTC. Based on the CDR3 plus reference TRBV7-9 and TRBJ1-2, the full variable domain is DTGVSQNPRHKITKRGQNVTFRCDPISEHNRLYWYRQTLGQGPEFLTYFQNEAQLEKSRLLSDRFSAERPKGSFSTLEIQRTEQGDSAMYLCASSLTGGGYTFGSGTRLTVV.

CDR3 bases: TGCAGCGTGGGACAGGGTTTTTATTACGAGCAGTACTTC. Residues: CSVGQGFYYEQYF. The rearrangement joins TRBV29-1 to TRBJ2-7; 9 bases match TRBD1. Germline CDR1 reads SQVTM; CDR2 reads ANQGSEA. J was trimmed by 4 bases and V by 6 bases; bases with no gene match: 7. The length of the CDR3 is 13 residues.

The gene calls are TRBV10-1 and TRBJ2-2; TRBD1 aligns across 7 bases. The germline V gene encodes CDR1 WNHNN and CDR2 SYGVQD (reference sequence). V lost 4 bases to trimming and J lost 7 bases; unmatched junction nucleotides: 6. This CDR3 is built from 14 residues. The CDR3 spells CASSGQGDIGELFF. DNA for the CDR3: TGCGCCAGCAGTGGACAGGGAGACATCGGGGAGCTGTTTTTT.

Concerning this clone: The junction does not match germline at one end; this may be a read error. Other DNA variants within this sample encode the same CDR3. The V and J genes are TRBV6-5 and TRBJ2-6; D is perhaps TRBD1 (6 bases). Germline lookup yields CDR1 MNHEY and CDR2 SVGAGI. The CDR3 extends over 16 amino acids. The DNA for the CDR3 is TGTGCCAGCAGTTACACAGGGTGGACTGGGGCCAACGTCCTAACTTTC. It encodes CASSYTGWTGANVLTF.

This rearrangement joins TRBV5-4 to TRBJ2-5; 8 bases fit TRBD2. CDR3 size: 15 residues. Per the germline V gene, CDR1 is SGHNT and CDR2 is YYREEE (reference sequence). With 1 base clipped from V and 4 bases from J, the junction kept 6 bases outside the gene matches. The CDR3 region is CASSLPKSGGETQYF. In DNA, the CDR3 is TGTGCCAGCAGCTTGCCTAAGAGCGGGGGAGAGACCCAGTACTTC.

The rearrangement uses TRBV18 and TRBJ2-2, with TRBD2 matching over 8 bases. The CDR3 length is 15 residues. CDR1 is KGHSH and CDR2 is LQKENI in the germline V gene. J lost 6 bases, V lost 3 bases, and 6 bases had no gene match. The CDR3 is CASSPGLGFAGELFF. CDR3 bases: TGTGCCAGCTCACCGGGACTAGGTTTCGCCGGGGAGCTGTTTTTT.